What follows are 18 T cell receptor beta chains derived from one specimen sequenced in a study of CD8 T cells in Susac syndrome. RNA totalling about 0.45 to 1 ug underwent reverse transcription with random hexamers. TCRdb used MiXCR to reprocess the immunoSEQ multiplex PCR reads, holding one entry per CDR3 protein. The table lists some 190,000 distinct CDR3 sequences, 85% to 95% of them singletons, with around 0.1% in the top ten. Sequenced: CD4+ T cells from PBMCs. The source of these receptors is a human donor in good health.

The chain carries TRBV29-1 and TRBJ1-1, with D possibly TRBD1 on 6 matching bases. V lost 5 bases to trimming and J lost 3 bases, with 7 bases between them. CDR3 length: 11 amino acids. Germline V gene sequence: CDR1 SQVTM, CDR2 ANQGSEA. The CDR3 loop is CSVSGDTEAFF. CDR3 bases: TGCAGCGTTTCAGGGGACACTGAAGCTTTCTTT. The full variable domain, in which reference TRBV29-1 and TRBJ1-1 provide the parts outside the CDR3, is SAVISQKPSRDICQRGTSLTIQCQVDSQVTMMFWYRQQPGQSLTLIATANQGSEATYESGFVIDKFPISRPNLTFSTLTVSNMSPEDSSIYLCSVSGDTEAFFGQGTRLTVV.

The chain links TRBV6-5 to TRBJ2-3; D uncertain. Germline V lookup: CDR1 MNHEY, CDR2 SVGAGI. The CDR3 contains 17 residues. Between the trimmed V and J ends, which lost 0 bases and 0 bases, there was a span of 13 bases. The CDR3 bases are TGTGCCAGCAGTTACTCGATGCCTCCCACTAGCACAGATACGCAGTATTTT. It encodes CASSYSMPPTSTDTQYF.

CDR3 DNA sequence: TGTGCCAGCAGTTCCTCGGACAGCTCCTACGAGCAGTACGTC. This sequence encodes CASSSSDSSYEQYV. The rearrangement links TRBV28 to TRBJ2-7; weak D call: TRBD1 (6 bases). The germline CDR1 and CDR2 sequences are MDHEN and SYDVKM. The CDR3 has 14 amino acids. V was shortened by 4 bases and J by 0 bases, with 10 bases between the two germline ends.

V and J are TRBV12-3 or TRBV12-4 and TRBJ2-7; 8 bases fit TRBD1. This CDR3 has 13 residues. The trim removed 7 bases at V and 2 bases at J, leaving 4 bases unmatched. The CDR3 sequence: CASTRGQTYEQYF. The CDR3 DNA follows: TGTGCCAGCACCAGGGGGCAAACCTACGAGCAGTACTTC.

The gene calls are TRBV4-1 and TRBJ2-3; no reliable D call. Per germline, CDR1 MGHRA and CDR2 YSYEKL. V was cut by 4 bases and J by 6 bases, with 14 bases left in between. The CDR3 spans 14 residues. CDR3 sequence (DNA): TGCGCCAGCAGCCTTAACCCCCGAAGGGATACGCAGTATTTT. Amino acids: CASSLNPRRDTQYF.

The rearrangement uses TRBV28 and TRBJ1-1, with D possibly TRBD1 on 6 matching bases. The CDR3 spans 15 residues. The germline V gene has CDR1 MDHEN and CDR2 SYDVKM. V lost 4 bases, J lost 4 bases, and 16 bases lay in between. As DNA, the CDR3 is TGTGCCAGCAGTTCCCACAGGGTATATCGCACTGAAGCTTTCTTT. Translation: CASSSHRVYRTEAFF. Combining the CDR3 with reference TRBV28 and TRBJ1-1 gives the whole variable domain DVKVTQSSRYLVKRTGEKVFLECVQDMDHENMFWYRQDPGLGLRLIYFSYDVKMKEKGDIPEGYSVSREKKERFSLILESASTNQTSMYLCASSSHRVYRTEAFFGQGTRLTVV.

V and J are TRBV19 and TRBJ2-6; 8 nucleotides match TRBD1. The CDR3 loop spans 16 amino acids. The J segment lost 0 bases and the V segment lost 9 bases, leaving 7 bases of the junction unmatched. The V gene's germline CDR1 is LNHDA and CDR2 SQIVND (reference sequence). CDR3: CASSTGENSGANVLTF. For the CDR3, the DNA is TGTGCCAGCTCGACAGGGGAAAACTCTGGGGCCAACGTCCTGACTTTC.

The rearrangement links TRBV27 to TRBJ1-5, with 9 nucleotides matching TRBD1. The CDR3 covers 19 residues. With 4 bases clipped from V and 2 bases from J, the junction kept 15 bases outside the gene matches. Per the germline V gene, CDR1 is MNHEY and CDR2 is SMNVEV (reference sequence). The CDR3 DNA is TGTGCCAGCAGTTCCAACAGGGGGCTGACTCCCGTGGGCAATCAGCCCCAGCATTTT. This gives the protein CASSSNRGLTPVGNQPQHF.

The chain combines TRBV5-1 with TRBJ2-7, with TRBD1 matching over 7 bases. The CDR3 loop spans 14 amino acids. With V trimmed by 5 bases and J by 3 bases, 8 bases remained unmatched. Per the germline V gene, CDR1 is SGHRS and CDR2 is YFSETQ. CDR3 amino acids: CASSYDRDGYEQYV. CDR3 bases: TGCGCCAGCAGTTACGACAGGGACGGCTACGAGCAGTACGTC.

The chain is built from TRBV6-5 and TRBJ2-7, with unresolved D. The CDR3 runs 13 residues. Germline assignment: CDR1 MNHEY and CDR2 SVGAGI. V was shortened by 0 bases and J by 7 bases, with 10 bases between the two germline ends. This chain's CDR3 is CASSYSPAREQYF. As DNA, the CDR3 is TGTGCCAGCAGTTACTCCCCAGCGAGGGAGCAGTACTTC.

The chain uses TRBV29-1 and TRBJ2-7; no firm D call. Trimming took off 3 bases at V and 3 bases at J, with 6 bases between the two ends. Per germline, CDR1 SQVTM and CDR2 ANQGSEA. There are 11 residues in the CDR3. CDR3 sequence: CSVDWGYEQYF. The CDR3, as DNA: TGCAGCGTTGACTGGGGCTACGAGCAGTACTTC.

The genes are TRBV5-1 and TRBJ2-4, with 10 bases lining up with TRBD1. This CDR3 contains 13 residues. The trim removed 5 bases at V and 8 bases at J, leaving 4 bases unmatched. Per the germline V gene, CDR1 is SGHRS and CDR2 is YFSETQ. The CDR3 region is CASSFGQGDIQYF. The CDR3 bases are TGCGCCAGCAGTTTTGGACAGGGGGACATTCAGTACTTC. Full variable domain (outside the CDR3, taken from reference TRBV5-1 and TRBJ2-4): KAGVTQTPRYLIKTRGQQVTLSCSPISGHRSVSWYQQTPGQGLQFLFEYFSETQRNKGNFPGRFSGRQFSNSRSEMNVSTLELGDSALYLCASSFGQGDIQYFGAGTRLSVL.

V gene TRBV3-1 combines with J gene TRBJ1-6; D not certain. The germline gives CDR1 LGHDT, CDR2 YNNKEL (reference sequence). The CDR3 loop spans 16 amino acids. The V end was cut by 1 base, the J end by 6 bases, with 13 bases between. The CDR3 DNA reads TGTGCCAGCAGCCAAGGTCGAGCTGGAACTAATTCACCCCTCCACTTT. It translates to CASSQGRAGTNSPLHF.

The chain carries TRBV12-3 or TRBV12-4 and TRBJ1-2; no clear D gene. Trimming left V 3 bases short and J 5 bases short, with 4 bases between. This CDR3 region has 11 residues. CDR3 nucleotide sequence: TGTGCCAGCAGTTTTGGATATGGCTACACCTTC. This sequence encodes CASSFGYGYTF.

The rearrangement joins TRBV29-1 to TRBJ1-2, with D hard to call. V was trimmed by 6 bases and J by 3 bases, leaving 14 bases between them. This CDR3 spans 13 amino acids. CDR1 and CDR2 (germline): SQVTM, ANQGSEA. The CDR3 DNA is TGCAGCGTGAAGGCGGGGAGCGACTATGGCTACACCTTC. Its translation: CSVKAGSDYGYTF. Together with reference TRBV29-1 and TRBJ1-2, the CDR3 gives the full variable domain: SAVISQKPSRDICQRGTSLTIQCQVDSQVTMMFWYRQQPGQSLTLIATANQGSEATYESGFVIDKFPISRPNLTFSTLTVSNMSPEDSSIYLCSVKAGSDYGYTFGSGTRLTVV.

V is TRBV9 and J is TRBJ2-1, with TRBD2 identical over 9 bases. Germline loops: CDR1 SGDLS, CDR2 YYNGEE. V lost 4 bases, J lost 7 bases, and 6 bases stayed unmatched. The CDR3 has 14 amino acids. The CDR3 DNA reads TGTGCCAGCAGCCCCCGCGGGGGGGGAAATGAGCAGTTCTTC. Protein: CASSPRGGGNEQFF.

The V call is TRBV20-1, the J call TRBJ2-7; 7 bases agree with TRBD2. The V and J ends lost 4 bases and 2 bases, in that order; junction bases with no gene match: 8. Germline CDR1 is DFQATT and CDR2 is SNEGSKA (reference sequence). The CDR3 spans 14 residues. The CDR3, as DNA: TGCAGTGCTAAAATAGCGGGCCCAACCTACGAGCAGTACTTC. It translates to CSAKIAGPTYEQYF.

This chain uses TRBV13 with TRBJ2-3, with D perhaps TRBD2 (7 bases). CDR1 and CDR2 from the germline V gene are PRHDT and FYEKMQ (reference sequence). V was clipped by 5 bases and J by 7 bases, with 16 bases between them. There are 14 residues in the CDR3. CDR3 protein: CASSPPAGHHTQYF. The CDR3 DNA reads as TGTGCCAGCAGCCCCCCAGCGGGACACCATACGCAGTATTTT.